A selection of T cell receptor beta chains follows, all from one sample in a study of T cell changes during pregnancy in multiple sclerosis. The table came from immunoSEQ multiplex PCR; TCRdb's copy has only in-frame clones and leaves some out. The repertoire holds fewer than 60,000 clones, around 93% seen once, with 10% in the top ten. Sequenced here: CD8+ T cells from peripheral blood mononuclear cells, sampled after pregnancy. These receptors came from a female donor with multiple sclerosis, enrolled in a pregnancy study. Both conserved end residues are part of each CDR3. D genes are given only for firm matches. Size is stated for part of the rows, as once, few or many counts, or as a class when the clone is expanded.

clone size: NA; J gene: TRBJ2-7; D gene: TRBD2; V gene: TRBV7-8; CDR3 protein: CASRGAGGASYEQYF; CDR3 DNA: TGTGCCAGCAGGGGAGCGGGGGGAGCTTCCTACGAGCAGTACTTC
clone size: NA; J gene: TRBJ2-3; D gene: NA; V gene: TRBV10-3; CDR3 protein: CAISDLWDTWGGSTDTQYF; CDR3 DNA: TGTGCCATCAGTGATCTTTGGGACACCTGGGGGGGGAGCACAGATACGCAGTATTTT
clone size: NA; J gene: TRBJ1-2; D gene: NA; V gene: TRBV27; CDR3 protein: CASSLRVRGDYNYGYTF; CDR3 DNA: TGTGCCAGCAGTTTAAGGGTGAGAGGGGACTATAACTATGGCTACACCTTC
clone size: NA; J gene: TRBJ2-3; D gene: TRBD2; V gene: TRBV13; CDR3 protein: CASSLGNSGSTDTQYF; CDR3 DNA: TGTGCCAGCAGCCTAGGCAATAGCGGGAGCACAGATACGCAGTATTTT
clone size: once; J gene: TRBJ2-1; D gene: TRBD2; V gene: TRBV30; CDR3 protein: CAWSVVGLVSEQFF; CDR3 DNA: TGTGCCTGGAGTGTCGTGGGACTAGTCAGTGAGCAGTTCTTC
clone size: NA; J gene: TRBJ2-3; D gene: TRBD1; V gene: TRBV10-3; CDR3 protein: CAISFGRDRGTDTQYF; CDR3 DNA: TGTGCCATCTCATTTGGCCGGGACAGGGGAACAGATACGCAGTATTTT
clone size: NA; J gene: TRBJ2-3; D gene: TRBD1; V gene: TRBV2; CDR3 protein: CASSKGQTSTDTQYF; CDR3 DNA: TGTGCCAGCAGTAAGGGACAGACGAGCACAGATACGCAGTATTTT
clone size: few; J gene: TRBJ1-2; D gene: NA; V gene: TRBV11-2; CDR3 protein: CASSLDVVGFVGYTF; CDR3 DNA: TGTGCCAGCAGCTTAGACGTCGTCGGTTTCGTTGGCTACACCTTC
clone size: once; J gene: TRBJ2-1; D gene: TRBD1; V gene: TRBV6-6; CDR3 protein: CASRPGQKLNEQFF; CDR3 DNA: TGTGCCAGCAGGCCGGGACAGAAACTCAATGAGCAGTTCTTC
clone size: NA; J gene: TRBJ1-2; D gene: TRBD1; V gene: TRBV2; CDR3 protein: CASLPGQGRGYTF; CDR3 DNA: TGTGCCAGCCTACCGGGACAGGGACGTGGCTACACCTTC
clone size: NA; J gene: TRBJ2-5; D gene: TRBD2; V gene: TRBV15; CDR3 protein: CATSRESSGGLETQYF; CDR3 DNA: TGTGCCACCAGCAGAGAGTCTAGCGGGGGGTTAGAGACCCAGTACTTC
clone size: NA; J gene: TRBJ1-2; D gene: TRBD1; V gene: TRBV19; CDR3 protein: CAAQPGTGLDGYTF; CDR3 DNA: TGTGCCGCACAACCCGGGACAGGGTTGGATGGCTACACCTTC
clone size: NA; J gene: TRBJ2-1; D gene: TRBD1; V gene: TRBV19; CDR3 protein: CATGPGQYNEQFF; CDR3 DNA: TGTGCCACCGGACCGGGACAGTACAATGAGCAGTTCTTC
clone size: NA; J gene: TRBJ2-7; D gene: NA; V gene: TRBV7-9; CDR3 protein: CASSSLTGNWDF; CDR3 DNA: TGTGCCAGCAGCTCCCTCACCGGGAATTGGGACTTC
clone size: NA; J gene: TRBJ1-6; D gene: NA; V gene: TRBV5-8; CDR3 protein: CASSLEGPGVGPPLHF; CDR3 DNA: TGTGCCAGCAGCTTGGAGGGGCCAGGGGTAGGGCCACCCCTCCACTTT
clone size: NA; J gene: TRBJ2-7; D gene: NA; V gene: TRBV6-5; CDR3 protein: CASSQGKDEQYF; CDR3 DNA: TGTGCCAGCAGTCAGGGCAAAGACGAGCAGTACTTC
clone size: NA; J gene: TRBJ1-1; D gene: NA; V gene: TRBV6-5; CDR3 protein: CASRTTGYTEAFF; CDR3 DNA: TGTGCCAGCAGGACAACAGGGTACACTGAAGCTTTCTTT
clone size: NA; J gene: TRBJ1-5; D gene: NA; V gene: TRBV9; CDR3 protein: CASSGPGTHTNQPQHF; CDR3 DNA: TGTGCCAGCAGCGGCCCTGGGACACATACTAATCAGCCCCAGCATTTT
clone size: NA; J gene: TRBJ2-7; D gene: NA; V gene: TRBV27; CDR3 protein: CASSPSGYYEQYF; CDR3 DNA: TGTGCCAGCAGTCCGTCAGGGTATTACGAGCAGTACTTC
clone size: NA; J gene: TRBJ2-7; D gene: NA; V gene: TRBV27; CDR3 protein: CASSFSATEHEQYF; CDR3 DNA: TGTGCCAGCAGTTTCTCGGCGACAGAACACGAGCAGTACTTC
clone size: NA; J gene: TRBJ1-1; D gene: NA; V gene: TRBV5-1; CDR3 protein: CASSQSRQMNTEAFF; CDR3 DNA: TGCGCCAGCAGCCAGAGTCGACAGATGAACACTGAAGCTTTCTTT
clone size: NA; J gene: TRBJ1-2; D gene: NA; V gene: TRBV6-6; CDR3 protein: CASSYSEGVHGYTF; CDR3 DNA: TGTGCCAGCAGTTACTCGGAAGGGGTACATGGCTACACCTTC
clone size: NA; J gene: TRBJ2-1; D gene: TRBD2; V gene: TRBV7-6; CDR3 protein: CASSFELAGSWDEQFF; CDR3 DNA: TGTGCCAGCAGCTTCGAACTAGCGGGGTCCTGGGATGAGCAGTTCTTC
clone size: once; J gene: TRBJ1-1; D gene: NA; V gene: TRBV7-6; CDR3 protein: CASSLGRGYTEAFF; CDR3 DNA: TGTGCCAGCAGCTTAGGTAGGGGCTATACTGAAGCTTTCTTT